The present T cell receptor (beta chain) was sequenced within a study of shared clonotypes between healthy human individuals. Study-wide points: Richness estimates generally favored naive over memory subsets. When naive CD4 clonotypes were compared across four donors, roughly 4.9% were shared.

By sample fraction, this clone is large (0.1 to 1%). Its antigen is unidentified. This CDR3 has 14 residues. Germline loops: CDR1 SEHNR, CDR2 FQNEAQ (reference sequence). With 5 bases removed from V and 6 bases from J, the gap between germline ends came to 13 bases. Only in-frame clones appear in the TCRdb table, and some are missing; sequencing was by immunoSEQ multiplex PCR. Of 550,000 to 800,000 clones in the sample, around 91% were seen once. The chain combines TRBV7-9 with TRBJ1-4; D is perhaps TRBD1 (5 bases). The sample was memory CD8+ T cells from PBMCs. The subset here: CD45RO+ cells pooled with CCR7-negative TemRA cells. This sequence originates from a man in his late teens or twenties in good health. Some clones in this sample may be carry-over from other donors' samples. The CDR3 DNA reads as TGTGCCAGCAGCCTCGGCAGGGAGGATGAAAAACTGTTTTTT. It codes for CASSLGREDEKLFF.